The rows below give T cell receptor beta chains drawn from one sample of a study of shared clonotypes between healthy human individuals. Sequencing used immunoSEQ multiplex PCR; TCRdb keeps in-frame clones, though not all of them. The sample lists hundreds of thousands of clones, about 97% occurring once. Sequencing was carried out using naive CD4+ T cells sorted from blood. These receptors all come from a woman in her twenties or thirties in good health. The CDR3 runs from the conserved cysteine through the conserved F or W. A D gene is named only where the DNA matches it firmly. The size field is filled for only some rows; it gives once, few, many or a size class.

V gene,clone size,D gene,J gene,CDR3 protein,CDR3 DNA
TRBV5-5,.,.,TRBJ1-1,CASSPRRARTEAFF,TGTGCCAGCAGCCCCCGAAGGGCGAGGACTGAAGCTTTCTTT
TRBV10-1,.,.,TRBJ2-5,CATSGWSQETQYF,TGCGCCACCTCTGGATGGTCCCAAGAGACCCAGTACTTC
TRBV6-1,.,.,TRBJ2-3,CASSGHTDTQYF,TGTGCCAGCAGTGGACATACAGATACGCAGTATTTT
TRBV28,.,TRBD1,TRBJ1-2,CASTLDRDANYGYTF,TGTGCCAGCACTCTGGACAGGGACGCTAACTATGGCTACACCTTC
TRBV5-1,few,TRBD1,TRBJ1-1,CASSEGQGRTEAFF,TGCGCCAGCAGCGAGGGACAGGGAAGGACTGAAGCTTTCTTT
TRBV5-1,.,.,TRBJ2-2,CASSLAETRNTGELFF,TGCGCCAGCAGCTTGGCCGAGACAAGGAACACCGGGGAGCTGTTTTTT
TRBV10-3,.,TRBD2,TRBJ2-5,CAIRPGTKGPPETQYF,TGTGCCATCAGACCCGGGACTAAGGGCCCCCCAGAGACCCAGTACTTC
TRBV14,.,TRBD2,TRBJ2-7,CASSQDWGLVHEQYF,TGTGCCAGCAGCCAAGATTGGGGACTAGTCCACGAGCAGTACTTC
TRBV6-1,.,TRBD2,TRBJ2-7,CASREWTSGKHEQYF,TGTGCCAGCAGAGAGTGGACTAGCGGGAAACACGAGCAGTACTTC
TRBV6-5,.,.,TRBJ2-1,CASSYSQEHNEQFF,TGTGCCAGCAGTTACTCCCAGGAGCACAATGAGCAGTTCTTC
TRBV19,once,TRBD1,TRBJ1-1,CASSIAGTGSSEAFF,TGTGCCAGTAGTATAGCGGGGACAGGGTCGAGTGAAGCTTTCTTT
TRBV6-1,.,.,TRBJ2-4,CASSHYRQGGGIQYF,TGTGCCAGCAGCCACTACCGACAGGGAGGAGGCATTCAGTACTTC
TRBV18,.,.,TRBJ2-2,CASSPRSTGELFF,TGTGCCAGCTCACCACGGTCCACCGGGGAGCTGTTTTTT
TRBV10-3,.,.,TRBJ2-7,CAISGGRGLDEQYF,TGTGCCATCAGTGGTGGCAGGGGCCTCGACGAGCAGTACTTC
TRBV18,.,.,TRBJ2-7,CASSKEGSEQYF,TGTGCCAGCTCCAAGGAGGGCTCGGAGCAGTACTTC